These 9 T cell receptor beta chains share one sample of origin, sequenced in a study of blood T cell repertoires in COVID-19 (dated by TCRdb to the early 2020s). Library preparation employed the immunoSEQ multiplex PCR assay. TCRdb mirrors the immuneACCESS table, restricted to in-frame sequences. Some clones are absent from its copies; in checked studies, under half trace to an unresolved V gene, and the reason for the others is unknown. This sample lists nearly 400,000 clones; just under 90% were detected once. The ten largest account for 1.5% to 2% of the sample. Sequencing used PBMCs or T cells enriched from blood (not recorded which). These receptors originate from a woman in her twenties or thirties who had recovered from COVID-19.

V and J are TRBV5-1 and TRBJ2-3; maybe TRBD2 (6 bases). V lost 2 bases to trimming and J lost 5 bases, with 12 bases between them. The CDR3 is 14 amino acids. The germline V gene encodes CDR1 SGHRS and CDR2 YFSETQ. The CDR3 DNA follows: TGCGCCAGCAGCTTACCGGGGACTCAAGATACGCAGTATTTT. Translating it yields CASSLPGTQDTQYF.

The sample holds a few counts of this clone. This chain uses TRBV10-1 with TRBJ2-2; 7 bases align to TRBD2. CDR1 and CDR2 from the germline V gene are WNHNN and SYGVQD (reference sequence). The trim removed 2 bases at V and 7 bases at J, leaving 7 bases unmatched. This CDR3 has 15 amino acids. CDR3 sequence (DNA): TGCGCCAGCAGTGAGCTGGCGGGAGTTATCGGGGAGCTGTTTTTT. Amino acids: CASSELAGVIGELFF.

V and J are TRBV5-4 and TRBJ2-3; 10 nucleotides match TRBD2. Germline V gene sequence: CDR1 SGHNT, CDR2 YYREEE (reference sequence). Unmatched junction bases numbered 8, after V lost 4 bases and J lost 6 bases. The length of the CDR3 is 15 residues. The CDR3 nucleotides are TGTGCCAGCAGCCTCAGCGGGAGGGAGTCGGATACGCAGTATTTT. Its translation: CASSLSGRESDTQYF. The whole variable domain, filled in from reference TRBV5-4 and TRBJ2-3, reads ETGVTQSPTHLIKTRGQQVTLRCSSQSGHNTVSWYQQALGQGPQFIFQYYREEENGRGNFPPRFSGLQFPNYSSELNVNALELDDSALYLCASSLSGRESDTQYFGPGTRLTVL.

The rearrangement links TRBV7-9 to TRBJ2-1, with D perhaps TRBD2 (6 bases). Germline V gene data show CDR1 as SEHNR and CDR2 as FQNEAQ (reference sequence). The CDR3 has 14 residues. V was cut by 5 bases and J by 10 bases, with 18 bases left in between. CDR3 coding DNA: TGTGCCAGCAGCAGGCCCGGGTCGGGGGACGAGCAGTTCTTC. The encoded protein is CASSRPGSGDEQFF.

The genes are TRBV5-1 and TRBJ2-2; tentative D call: TRBD1 (5 bases). CDR3 length equals 14 residues. Trimming removed 4 bases at V and 3 bases at J, with 10 bases between. Looked up from germline, CDR1 is SGHRS and CDR2 is YFSETQ. CDR3 DNA sequence: TGCGCCAGCAGCCCGGAAGGGGACACCGGGGAGCTGTTTTTT. Encoded protein: CASSPEGDTGELFF.

This chain uses TRBV28 with TRBJ2-7; the match to TRBD2 covers 8 bases. Germline V gene lookup returns CDR1 MDHEN and CDR2 SYDVKM. The junction had 5 bases not matched to a gene; V was cut back by 7 bases and J by 3 bases. The CDR3 sequence is 13 residues long. The CDR3 bases are TGTGCCAGCATGCTAGCGGGTGACTACGAGCAGTACTTC. Translated: CASMLAGDYEQYF.

V usage is TRBV7-9 and J usage is TRBJ1-6, with TRBD1 identical over 7 bases. Per the germline V gene, CDR1 is SEHNR and CDR2 is FQNEAQ (reference sequence). The CDR3 is 15 amino acids. V was pared by 3 bases and J by 10 bases, with 9 bases of the junction left unmatched. The CDR3 loop is CASSLRGDRVSPLHF. The CDR3 DNA reads as TGTGCCAGCAGCTTGAGGGGCGACAGGGTATCACCCCTCCACTTT.

The chain joins TRBV7-3 to TRBJ2-7; 11 bases agree with TRBD2. CDR1 is SGHTA, CDR2 FQGTGA, per germline. The CDR3 is 14 residues long. V lost 6 bases, J lost 6 bases, and 7 bases stayed unmatched. CDR3: CASRLAGDIGEQYF. CDR3 sequence (DNA): TGTGCCAGCAGACTAGCGGGAGATATAGGCGAGCAGTACTTC.

The chain combines TRBV4-1 with TRBJ2-5; D unclear. Germline CDR1 is MGHRA and CDR2 is YSYEKL. CDR3 length: 14 amino acids. Trimming left V 3 bases short and J 4 bases short, with 12 bases between. The CDR3 DNA sequence: TGCGCCAGCAGCCAGGCGCCCAGAGGAGAGACCCAGTACTTC. It encodes CASSQAPRGETQYF.